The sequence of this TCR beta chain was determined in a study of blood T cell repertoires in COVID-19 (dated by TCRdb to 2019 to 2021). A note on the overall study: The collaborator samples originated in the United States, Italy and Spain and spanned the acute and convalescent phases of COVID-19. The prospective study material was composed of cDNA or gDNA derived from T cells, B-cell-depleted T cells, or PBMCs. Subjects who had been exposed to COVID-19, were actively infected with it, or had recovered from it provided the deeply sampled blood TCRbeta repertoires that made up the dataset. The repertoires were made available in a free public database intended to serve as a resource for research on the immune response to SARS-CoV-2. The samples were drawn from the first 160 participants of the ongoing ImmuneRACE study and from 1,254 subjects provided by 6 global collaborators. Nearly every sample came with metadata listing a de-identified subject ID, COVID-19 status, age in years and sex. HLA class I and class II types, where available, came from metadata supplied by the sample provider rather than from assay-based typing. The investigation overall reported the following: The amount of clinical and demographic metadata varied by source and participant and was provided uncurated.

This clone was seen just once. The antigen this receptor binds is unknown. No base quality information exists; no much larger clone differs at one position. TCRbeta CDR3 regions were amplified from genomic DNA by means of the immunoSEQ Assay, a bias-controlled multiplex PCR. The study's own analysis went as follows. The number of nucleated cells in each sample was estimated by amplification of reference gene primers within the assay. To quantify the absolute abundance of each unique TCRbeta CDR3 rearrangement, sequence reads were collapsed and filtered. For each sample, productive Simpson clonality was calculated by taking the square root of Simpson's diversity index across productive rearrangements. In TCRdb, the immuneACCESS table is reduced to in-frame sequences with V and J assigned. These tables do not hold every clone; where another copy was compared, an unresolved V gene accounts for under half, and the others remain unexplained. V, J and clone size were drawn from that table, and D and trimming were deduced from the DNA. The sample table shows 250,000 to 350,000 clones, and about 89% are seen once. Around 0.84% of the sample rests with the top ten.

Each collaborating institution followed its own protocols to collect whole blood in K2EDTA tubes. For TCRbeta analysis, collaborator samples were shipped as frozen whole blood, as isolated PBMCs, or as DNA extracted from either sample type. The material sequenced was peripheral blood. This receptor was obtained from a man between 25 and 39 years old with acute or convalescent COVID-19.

The bases read TGTGCCAGCAGCGCGGGTAGCGGGGGGTTCACAGATACGCAGTATTTT. Translated, this gives CASSAGSGGFTDTQYF. The V and J segments used are TRBV9 and TRBJ2-3; 10 bases in between match TRBD2. The CDR3 starts with the cysteine, ends with the phenylalanine, and has 16 residues. Solely the CDR3 DNA is kept, with 48 bases framed from the first base. Germline trimming: 3 bases from V, 2 bases from J; junction bases outside gene matches: 6. From the germline V gene, CDR1 is SGDLS and CDR2 is YYNGEE.